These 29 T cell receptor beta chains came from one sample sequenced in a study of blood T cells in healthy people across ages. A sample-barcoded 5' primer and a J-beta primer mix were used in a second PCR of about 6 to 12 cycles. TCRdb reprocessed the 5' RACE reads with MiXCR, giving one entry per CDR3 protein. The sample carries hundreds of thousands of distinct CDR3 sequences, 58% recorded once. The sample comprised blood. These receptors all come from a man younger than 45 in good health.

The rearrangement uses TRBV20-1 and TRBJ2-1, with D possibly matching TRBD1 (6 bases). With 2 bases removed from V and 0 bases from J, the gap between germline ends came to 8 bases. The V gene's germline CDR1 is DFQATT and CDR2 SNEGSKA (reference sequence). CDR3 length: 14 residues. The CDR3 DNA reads TGCAGTGCTAGATCAGGGGACTCCTACAATGAGCAGTTCTTC. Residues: CSARSGDSYNEQFF.

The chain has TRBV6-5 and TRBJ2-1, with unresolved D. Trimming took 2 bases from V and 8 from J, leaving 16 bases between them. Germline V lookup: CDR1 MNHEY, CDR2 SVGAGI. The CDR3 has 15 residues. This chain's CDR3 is CASSYMIEAPDEQFF. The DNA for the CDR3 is TGTGCCAGCAGTTACATGATTGAAGCACCCGATGAGCAGTTCTTC.

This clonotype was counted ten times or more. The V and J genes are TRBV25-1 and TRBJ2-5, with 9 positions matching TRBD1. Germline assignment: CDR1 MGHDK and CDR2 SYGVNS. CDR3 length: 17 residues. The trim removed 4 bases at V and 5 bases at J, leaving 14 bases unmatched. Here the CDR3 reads CASSGFTGGAGSETQYF. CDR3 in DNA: TGTGCCAGCAGTGGATTTACAGGGGGCGCCGGGTCGGAGACCCAGTACTTC.

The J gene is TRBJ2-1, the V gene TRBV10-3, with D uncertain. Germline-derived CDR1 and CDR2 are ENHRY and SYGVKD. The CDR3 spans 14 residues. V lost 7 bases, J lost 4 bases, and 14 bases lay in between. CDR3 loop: CAITGENSYNEQFF. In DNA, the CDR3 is TGTGCCATCACTGGGGAAAACTCTTACAATGAGCAGTTCTTC.

The CDR3 loop is CASSQADRAGTYTF. For the CDR3, the DNA is TGTGCCAGCAGCCAGGCCGACAGGGCGGGTACCTACACCTTC. The genes are TRBV3-1 and TRBJ1-2, with 7 bases fitting TRBD1. The germline gives CDR1 LGHDT, CDR2 YNNKEL (reference sequence). V trimming: 3 bases; J trimming: 10 bases; junction bases outside the gene matches: 11. CDR3 length: 14 amino acids.

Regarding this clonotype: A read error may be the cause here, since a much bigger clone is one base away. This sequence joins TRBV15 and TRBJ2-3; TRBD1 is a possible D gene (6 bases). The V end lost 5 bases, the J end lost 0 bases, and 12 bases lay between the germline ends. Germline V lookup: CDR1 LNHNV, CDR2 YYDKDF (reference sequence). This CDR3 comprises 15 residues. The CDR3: CATSGATGSTDTQYF. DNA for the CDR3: TGTGCCACCAGCGGGGCGACAGGCAGCACAGATACGCAGTATTTT.

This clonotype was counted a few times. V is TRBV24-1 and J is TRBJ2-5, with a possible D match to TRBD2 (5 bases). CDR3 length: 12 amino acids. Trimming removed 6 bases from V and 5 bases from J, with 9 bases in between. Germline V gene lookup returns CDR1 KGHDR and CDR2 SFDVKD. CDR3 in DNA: TGTGCCACCAGTCGAGGGATCGAGACCCAGTACTTC. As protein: CATSRGIETQYF.

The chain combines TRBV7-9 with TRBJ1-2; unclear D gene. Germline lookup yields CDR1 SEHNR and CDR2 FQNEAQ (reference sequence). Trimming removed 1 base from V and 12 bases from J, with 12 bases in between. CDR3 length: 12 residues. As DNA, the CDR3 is TGTGCCAGCAGCTTAGTATCCCAGCAGGACACCTTC. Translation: CASSLVSQQDTF.

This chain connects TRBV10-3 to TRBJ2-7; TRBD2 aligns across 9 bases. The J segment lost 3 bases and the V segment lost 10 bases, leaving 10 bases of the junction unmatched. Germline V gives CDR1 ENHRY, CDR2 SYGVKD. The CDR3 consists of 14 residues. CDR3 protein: CATINAGGFYEQYF. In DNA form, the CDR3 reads TGTGCCACCATAAATGCGGGAGGGTTCTACGAGCAGTACTTC.

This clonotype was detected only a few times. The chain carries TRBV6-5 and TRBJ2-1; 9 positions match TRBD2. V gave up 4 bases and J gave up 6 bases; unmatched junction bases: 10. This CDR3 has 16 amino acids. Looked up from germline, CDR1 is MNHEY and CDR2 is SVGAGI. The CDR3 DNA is TGTGCCAGCAGTTTCCGAGCGGGGGGTGCAAGCAATGAGCAGTTCTTC. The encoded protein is CASSFRAGGASNEQFF.

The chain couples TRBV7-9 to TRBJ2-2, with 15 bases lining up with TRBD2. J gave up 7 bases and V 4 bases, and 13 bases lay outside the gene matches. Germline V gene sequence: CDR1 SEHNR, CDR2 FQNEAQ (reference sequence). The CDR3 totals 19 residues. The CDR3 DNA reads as TGTGCCAGCAGCTCCCCCCGGACTAGCGGGAGGGCCGGAGTCGGGGAGCTGTTTTTT. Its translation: CASSSPRTSGRAGVGELFF.

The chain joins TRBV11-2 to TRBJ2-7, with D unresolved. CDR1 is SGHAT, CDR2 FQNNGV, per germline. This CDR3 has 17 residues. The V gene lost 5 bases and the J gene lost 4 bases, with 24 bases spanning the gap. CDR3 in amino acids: CASSLPWVPKVKYEQYF. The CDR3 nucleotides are TGTGCCAGCAGCCTTCCCTGGGTCCCGAAGGTGAAGTACGAGCAGTACTTC.

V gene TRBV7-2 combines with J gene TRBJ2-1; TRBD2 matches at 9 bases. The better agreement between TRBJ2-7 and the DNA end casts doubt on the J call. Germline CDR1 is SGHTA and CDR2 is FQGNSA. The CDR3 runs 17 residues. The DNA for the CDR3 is TGTGCCAGCAGCTTAGCCGGGACTAGCAGGTCCTACAATGAGCAGTACTTC. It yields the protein CASSLAGTSRSYNEQYF.

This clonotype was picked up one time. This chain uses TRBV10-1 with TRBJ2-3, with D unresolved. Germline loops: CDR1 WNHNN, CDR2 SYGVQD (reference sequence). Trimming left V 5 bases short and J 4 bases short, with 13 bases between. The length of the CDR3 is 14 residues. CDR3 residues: CASSPSRAPDTQYF. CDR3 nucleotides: TGCGCCAGCAGTCCATCCCGGGCCCCAGATACGCAGTATTTT.

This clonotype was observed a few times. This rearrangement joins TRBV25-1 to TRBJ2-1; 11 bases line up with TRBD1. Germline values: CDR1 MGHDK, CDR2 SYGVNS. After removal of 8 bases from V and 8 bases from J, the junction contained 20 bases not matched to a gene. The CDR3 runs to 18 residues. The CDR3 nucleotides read TGTGCCAGCGCACAGACCCCCGGGACAGGGGGTAGGGTGGATGAGCAGTTCTTC. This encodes CASAQTPGTGGRVDEQFF.

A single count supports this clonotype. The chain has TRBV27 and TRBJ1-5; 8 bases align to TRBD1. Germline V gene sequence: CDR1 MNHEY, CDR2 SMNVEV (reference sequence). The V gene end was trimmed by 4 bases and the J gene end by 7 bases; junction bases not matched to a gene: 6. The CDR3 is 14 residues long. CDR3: CASSSGQGSQPQHF. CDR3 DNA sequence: TGTGCCAGCAGTTCCGGACAGGGCTCCCAGCCCCAGCATTTT.

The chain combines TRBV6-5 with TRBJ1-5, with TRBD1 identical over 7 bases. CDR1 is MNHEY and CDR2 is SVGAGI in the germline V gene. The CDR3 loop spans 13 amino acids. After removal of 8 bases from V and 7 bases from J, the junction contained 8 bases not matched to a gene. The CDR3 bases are TGTGCCAGCGGAACAGGGGTTGGCCAGCCCCAGCATTTT. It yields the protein CASGTGVGQPQHF.

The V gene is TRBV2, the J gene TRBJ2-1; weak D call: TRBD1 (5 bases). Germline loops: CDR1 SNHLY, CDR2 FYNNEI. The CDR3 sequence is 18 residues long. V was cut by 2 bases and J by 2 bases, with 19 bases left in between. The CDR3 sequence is CASSEITRESIPYNEQFF. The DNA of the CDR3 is TGTGCCAGCAGTGAAATTACCAGGGAATCTATTCCCTACAATGAGCAGTTCTTC.

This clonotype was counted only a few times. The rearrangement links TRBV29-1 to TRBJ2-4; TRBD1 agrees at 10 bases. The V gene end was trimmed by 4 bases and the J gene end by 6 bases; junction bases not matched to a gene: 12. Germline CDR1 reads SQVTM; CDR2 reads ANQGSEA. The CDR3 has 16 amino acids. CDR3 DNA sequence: TGCAGCGTTGCCGGCGAGACAGGGGGCTTTGTAAACATTCAGTACTTC. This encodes CSVAGETGGFVNIQYF.

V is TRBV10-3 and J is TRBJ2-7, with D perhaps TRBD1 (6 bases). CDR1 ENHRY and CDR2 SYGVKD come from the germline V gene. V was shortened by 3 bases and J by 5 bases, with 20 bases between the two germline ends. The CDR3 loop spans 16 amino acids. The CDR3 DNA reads TGTGCCATCAGTGACCCTTTGGAACAGGGAATCCACGAGCAGTACTTC. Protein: CAISDPLEQGIHEQYF.

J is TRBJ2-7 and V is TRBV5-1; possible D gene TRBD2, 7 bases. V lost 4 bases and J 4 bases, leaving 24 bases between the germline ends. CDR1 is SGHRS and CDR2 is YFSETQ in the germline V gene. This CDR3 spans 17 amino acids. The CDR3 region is CASSPGGGQPSSYEQYF. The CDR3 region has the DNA TGCGCCAGCAGCCCGGGGGGCGGACAGCCGAGTTCGTACGAGCAGTACTTC.

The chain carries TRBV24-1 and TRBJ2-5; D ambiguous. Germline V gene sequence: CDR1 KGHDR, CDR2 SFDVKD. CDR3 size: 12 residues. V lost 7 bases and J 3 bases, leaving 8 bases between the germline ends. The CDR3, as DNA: TGTGCCACCAGACAAAGGAAAGAGACCCAGTACTTC. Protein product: CATRQRKETQYF.

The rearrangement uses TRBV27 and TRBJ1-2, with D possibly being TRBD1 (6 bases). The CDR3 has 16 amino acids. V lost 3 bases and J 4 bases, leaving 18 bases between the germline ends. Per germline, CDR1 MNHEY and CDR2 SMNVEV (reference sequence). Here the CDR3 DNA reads TGTGCCAGCAGTTTCCTCAGGGGAAGCGTTTCCTATGGCTACACCTTC. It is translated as CASSFLRGSVSYGYTF.

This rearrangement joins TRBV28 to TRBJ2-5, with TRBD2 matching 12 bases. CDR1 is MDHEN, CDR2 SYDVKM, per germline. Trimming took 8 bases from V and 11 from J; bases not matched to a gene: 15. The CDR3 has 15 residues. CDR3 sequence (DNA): TGTGCCAGCGGAAAACCCGGGACTAGCGGGTGGGAGCAGTACTTC. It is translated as CASGKPGTSGWEQYF.

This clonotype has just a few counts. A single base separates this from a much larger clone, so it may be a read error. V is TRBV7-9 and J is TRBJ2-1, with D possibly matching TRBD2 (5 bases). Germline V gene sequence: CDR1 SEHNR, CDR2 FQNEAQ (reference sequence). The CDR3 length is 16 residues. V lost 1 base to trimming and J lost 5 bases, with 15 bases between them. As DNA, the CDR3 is TGTGCCAGCAGCTTAGGTGCTCCAGCGGTAAACAATGAGCAGTTCTTC. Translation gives CASSLGAPAVNNEQFF.

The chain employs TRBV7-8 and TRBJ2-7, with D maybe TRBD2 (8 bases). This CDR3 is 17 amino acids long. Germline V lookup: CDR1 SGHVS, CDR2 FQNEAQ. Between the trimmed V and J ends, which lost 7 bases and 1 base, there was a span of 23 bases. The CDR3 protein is CASIGGGDTGESYEQYF. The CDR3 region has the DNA TGTGCCAGCATCGGGGGGGGAGATACAGGGGAATCCTACGAGCAGTACTTC.

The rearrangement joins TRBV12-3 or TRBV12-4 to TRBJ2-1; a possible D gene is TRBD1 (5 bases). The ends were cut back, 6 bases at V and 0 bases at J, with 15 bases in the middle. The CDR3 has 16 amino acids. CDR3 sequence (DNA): TGTGCCAGCAGCCCAGGGTGGGATAGCTCCTACAATGAGCAGTTCTTC. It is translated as CASSPGWDSSYNEQFF.

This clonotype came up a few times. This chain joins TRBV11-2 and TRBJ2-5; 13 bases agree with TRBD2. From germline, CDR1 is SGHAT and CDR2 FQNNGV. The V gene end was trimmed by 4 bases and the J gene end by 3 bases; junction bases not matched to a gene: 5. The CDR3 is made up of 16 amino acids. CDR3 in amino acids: CASSWSGLAGKETQYF. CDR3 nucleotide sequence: TGTGCCAGCAGCTGGTCGGGACTAGCGGGGAAAGAGACCCAGTACTTC.

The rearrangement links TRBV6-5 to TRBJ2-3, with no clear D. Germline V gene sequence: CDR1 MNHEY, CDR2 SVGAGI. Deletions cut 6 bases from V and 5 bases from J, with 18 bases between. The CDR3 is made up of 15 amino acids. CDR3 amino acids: CASSPQTGWKDTQYF. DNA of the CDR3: TGTGCCAGCAGCCCCCAGACGGGTTGGAAAGATACGCAGTATTTT.